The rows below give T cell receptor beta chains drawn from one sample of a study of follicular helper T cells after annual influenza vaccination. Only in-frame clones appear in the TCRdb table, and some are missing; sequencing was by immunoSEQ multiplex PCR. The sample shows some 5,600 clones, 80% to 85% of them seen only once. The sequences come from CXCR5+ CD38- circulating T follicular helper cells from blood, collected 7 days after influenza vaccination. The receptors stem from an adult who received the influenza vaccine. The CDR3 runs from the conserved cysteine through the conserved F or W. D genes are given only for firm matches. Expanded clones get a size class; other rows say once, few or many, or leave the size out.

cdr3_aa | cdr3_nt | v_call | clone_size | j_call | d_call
CASSDHRDGYTF | TGTGCCAGCAGCGACCACAGGGATGGCTACACCTTC | TRBV7-8 | NA | TRBJ1-2 | NA
CASSSADQGYYGYTF | TGTGCCAGCAGCTCCGCCGACCAGGGGTACTATGGCTACACCTTC | TRBV5-5 | NA | TRBJ1-2 | NA
CASRPSSTGELFF | TGTGCCAGCAGACCCTCGTCCACCGGGGAGCTGTTTTTT | TRBV27 | NA | TRBJ2-2 | NA
CASSLSLGGVDTQYF | TGTGCCAGCAGCCTTTCATTGGGGGGCGTGGATACGCAGTATTTT | TRBV5-6 | NA | TRBJ2-3 | NA
CASSPQGAVQPQHF | TGTGCCAGCAGTCCCCAGGGGGCGGTTCAGCCCCAGCATTTT | TRBV6-1 | few | TRBJ1-5 | TRBD1
CASGLVQTSGTTDTQYF | TGTGCTAGTGGTTTGGTACAAACTAGCGGGACCACAGATACGCAGTATTTT | TRBV12-5 | NA | TRBJ2-3 | TRBD2
CASSFETGNEQFF | TGTGCCAGCAGCTTTGAGACGGGGAATGAGCAGTTCTTC | TRBV7-2 | few | TRBJ2-1 | NA
CASSQVRGTGELFF | TGTGCCAGCAGCCAAGTGAGGGGGACCGGGGAGCTGTTTTTT | TRBV14 | NA | TRBJ2-2 | NA
CASSETSGGADTQYF | TGTGCCAGCAGTGAGACTAGCGGGGGGGCAGATACGCAGTATTTT | TRBV6-4 | few | TRBJ2-3 | TRBD2
CASSSRPRQGGQYF | TGTGCCAGCAGCTCCCGACCCAGACAGGGGGGGCAGTACTTC | TRBV7-2 | NA | TRBJ2-7 | TRBD1
CASSYRQGFATQYF | TGTGCCAGCAGTTACCGACAGGGTTTTGCTACGCAGTATTTT | TRBV6-5 | NA | TRBJ2-3 | TRBD1
CASTETSGGAQETQYF | TGTGCCAGCACCGAGACTAGCGGGGGGGCCCAAGAGACCCAGTACTTC | TRBV14 | NA | TRBJ2-5 | TRBD2
CSVVDPQSSGNTIYF | TGCAGCGTCGTTGACCCGCAGAGTTCTGGAAACACCATATATTTT | TRBV29-1 | once | TRBJ1-3 | NA
CASTRAGGNTIYF | TGTGCCAGTACGAGGGCAGGTGGAAACACCATATATTTT | TRBV19 | NA | TRBJ1-3 | NA
CAGTGAEKLFF | TGTGCCGGGACAGGGGCTGAAAAACTGTTTTTT | TRBV30 | NA | TRBJ1-4 | TRBD1
CASSLVGPTNYGYTF | TGCGCCAGCAGCTTGGTGGGCCCTACTAACTATGGCTACACCTTC | TRBV5-1 | NA | TRBJ1-2 | NA
CASSVGAGRPNTEAFF | TGTGCCAGCAGCGTAGGGGCAGGGAGGCCGAACACTGAAGCTTTCTTT | TRBV9 | NA | TRBJ1-1 | NA
CASSRKTGVETQYF | TGTGCCAGTAGTCGTAAGACGGGGGTAGAGACCCAGTACTTC | TRBV19 | NA | TRBJ2-5 | NA
CASRPTGGTDTQYF | TGTGCCAGCAGACCAACAGGGGGGACAGATACGCAGTATTTT | TRBV6-9 | NA | TRBJ2-3 | TRBD1
CASRQGLIANQPQHF | TGCGCCAGCCGACAGGGTCTTATAGCAAATCAGCCCCAGCATTTT | TRBV4-1 | NA | TRBJ1-5 | TRBD1
CASSLTGNTGELFF | TGTGCCAGCAGTCTGACAGGGAACACCGGGGAGCTGTTTTTT | TRBV14 | NA | TRBJ2-2 | NA
CASRSGTENTGELFF | TGTGCCAGCAGATCCGGGACAGAAAACACCGGGGAGCTGTTTTTT | TRBV11-3 | NA | TRBJ2-2 | TRBD1
CASSPRDGATNEKLFF | TGTGCCAGTAGTCCCCGGGACGGCGCAACTAATGAAAAACTGTTTTTT | TRBV19 | NA | TRBJ1-4 | NA
CASSQDPSRGETQYF | TGTGCCAGCAGCCAAGATCCCTCCCGGGGAGAGACCCAGTACTTC | TRBV4-2 | NA | TRBJ2-5 | NA
CASSPRTAGTDTQYF | TGTGCCAGCAGTCCCCGGACCGCGGGCACAGATACGCAGTATTTT | TRBV27 | NA | TRBJ2-3 | NA
CASSETGKNF | TGTGCCAGCAGTGAGACAGGAAAGAACTTC | TRBV6-1 | NA | TRBJ2-5 | NA
CASRTGRSQPQHF | TGTGCCAGCAGAACAGGGCGGAGTCAGCCCCAGCATTTT | TRBV6-5 | NA | TRBJ1-5 | NA
CASSGTGGGELFF | TGTGCCAGCAGTGGGACCGGCGGGGGTGAACTGTTTTTT | TRBV2 | NA | TRBJ1-4 | NA